Shown below are 27 T cell receptor beta chains from a single sample sequenced in a study of breast tumors, draining lymph nodes, adjacent tissues. Axillary draining lymph nodes of breast cancer patients supplied the node samples. A single record per CDR3 protein comes from TCRdb applying MiXCR to the multiplex PCR reads. The sample lists about 180,000 distinct CDR3 sequences, about 30% occurring once. Sequenced sample: axillary lymph node tissue. Source of these receptors: a female donor with breast cancer. Some clones in this sample may be carry-over from other donors' samples.

This clonotype was seen more than once but under ten times. A much larger clone lies a single base off, so this may be a read error. This chain connects TRBV7-7 to TRBJ2-1, with 9 bases matching TRBD2. This CDR3 has 14 residues. The germline V gene encodes CDR1 SSHAT and CDR2 FNYEAQ (reference sequence). CDR3 nucleotides: TGTGCTAGCAGCTCCGGCGGGAGGGCTAATGAGCAGTTCTTC. It codes for CASSSGGRANEQFF.

This clonotype was counted many times. The chain uses TRBV7-2 and TRBJ2-2, with D hard to call. Germline CDR1 SGHTA, CDR2 FQGNSA. This CDR3 is 14 amino acids long. V lost 3 bases and J lost 3, with 8 bases in between. CDR3 residues: CASSFGLHTGELFF. CDR3 DNA: TGTGCCAGCAGCTTTGGGTTGCACACCGGGGAGCTGTTTTTT.

This clonotype was counted many times. The chain carries TRBV29-1 and TRBJ2-7, with D possibly being TRBD2 (6 bases). The CDR3 totals 13 residues. V lost 5 bases and J lost 6, with 17 bases in between. From germline, CDR1 is SQVTM and CDR2 ANQGSEA. This CDR3 reads CSVSRFEGGEQYF. CDR3 DNA: TGCAGCGTTTCCCGCTTCGAGGGAGGCGAGCAGTACTTC.

This clonotype was seen many times. CDR3 nucleotide sequence: TGTGCCAGCAGTCCCCTTGCGGGGCCCCCGGAGACCCAGTACTTC. Translated, it gives CASSPLAGPPETQYF. The chain is built from TRBV12-3 or TRBV12-4 and TRBJ2-5; a weak D match, TRBD2 (6 bases). V gave up 5 bases and J gave up 5 bases, with 18 bases separating them. The CDR3 extends over 15 amino acids.

This clonotype appeared a few times. The V call is TRBV28, the J call TRBJ1-6; no definite D call. V lost 7 bases to trimming and J lost 7 bases, with 11 bases between them. Germline V CDR1 and CDR2: MDHEN, SYDVKM. The CDR3 loop spans 13 amino acids. In DNA, the CDR3 is TGTGCCAGCACCCTTTTGGGGAATTCACCCCTCCACTTT. It encodes CASTLLGNSPLHF.

This clonotype was observed many times. V is TRBV19 and J is TRBJ2-6; D is unresolved. V was clipped by 4 bases and J by 0 bases, with 7 bases between them. The CDR3 contains 15 residues. Germline V gives CDR1 LNHDA, CDR2 SQIVND (reference sequence). The CDR3 spells CASSNRVSGANVLTF. The CDR3 DNA reads as TGTGCCAGTAGTAACAGAGTCTCTGGGGCCAACGTCCTGACTTTC.

This clonotype has a count of ten or more. The chain recombines TRBV20-1 with TRBJ2-1, with a possible D match to TRBD2 (6 bases). Germline V gene lookup returns CDR1 DFQATT and CDR2 SNEGSKA (reference sequence). The CDR3 has 12 amino acids. The ends were cut back, 7 bases at V and 12 bases at J, with 19 bases in the middle. The CDR3 region has the DNA TGCAGTGTTCCTGATCGGGGGAAACGGCAGTTCTTC. As protein: CSVPDRGKRQFF.

Many counts were recorded for this clonotype. V usage is TRBV30 and J usage is TRBJ1-3; D gene uncertain. The CDR3 has 13 amino acids. Germline-derived CDR1 and CDR2 are GTSNPN and SVGIG (reference sequence). V gave up 5 bases and J gave up 4 bases, with 12 bases separating them. CDR3 region: CAWDSFRGNTIYF. CDR3 in DNA: TGTGCCTGGGACTCATTCCGGGGAAACACCATATATTTT.

In its sample, this clonotype was seen many times. J is TRBJ2-1 and V is TRBV12-5; 11 bases are a match to TRBD1. Unmatched junction bases numbered 12, after V lost 5 bases and J lost 6 bases. Germline V gives CDR1 LGHNT, CDR2 FRNRAP. The length of the CDR3 is 17 residues. CDR3 nucleotides: TGTGCTAGTGGTCGACTGACCGGGACAGGGGGACCCAATGAGCAGTTCTTC. Translation: CASGRLTGTGGPNEQFF.

The rearrangement links TRBV12-3 or TRBV12-4 to TRBJ1-4; no definite D call. The CDR3 runs 21 residues. V lost 6 bases to trimming and J lost 0 bases, with 29 bases between them. CDR3 loop: CASSFRHGLRSAPATNEKLFF. CDR3 nucleotides: TGTGCCAGCAGCTTCAGACACGGGCTAAGGTCGGCCCCAGCAACTAATGAAAAACTGTTTTTT.

This clonotype has ten or more counts. The chain couples TRBV6-4 to TRBJ2-1, with no clear D. V gave up 2 bases and J gave up 2 bases, with 7 bases separating them. This CDR3 spans 14 amino acids. Germline CDR1 MRHNA, CDR2 SNTAGT. The DNA for the CDR3 is TGTGCCAGCAGTGACGGAGCCCCCTACAATGAGCAGTTCTTC. Amino acids: CASSDGAPYNEQFF.

This clonotype was recorded at least ten times. This chain uses TRBV4-1 with TRBJ2-7, with TRBD1 identical over 9 bases. Germline CDR1 MGHRA, CDR2 YSYEKL. The V gene end was trimmed by 0 bases and the J gene end by 3 bases; junction bases not matched to a gene: 9. This CDR3 has 17 amino acids. CDR3 region: CASSQDPGTGFSYEQYF. CDR3 DNA sequence: TGCGCCAGCAGCCAAGATCCGGGGACAGGGTTTAGCTACGAGCAGTACTTC.

Ten or more counts support this clonotype. This sequence joins TRBV29-1 and TRBJ2-1; 8 bases map to TRBD1. The CDR3 extends over 13 amino acids. J gave up 4 bases and V 8 bases, and 7 bases lay outside the gene matches. Germline CDR1 reads SQVTM; CDR2 reads ANQGSEA. Here the CDR3 reads CSSWTGTYNEQFF. For the CDR3, the DNA is TGCAGCTCATGGACAGGGACATACAATGAGCAGTTCTTC.

The chain uses TRBV25-1 and TRBJ2-1; tentative D call: TRBD2 (5 bases). The CDR3 loop spans 13 amino acids. CDR1 is MGHDK and CDR2 is SYGVNS in the germline V gene. V lost 1 base, J lost 10 bases, and 11 bases lay in between. The CDR3: CASSESGTWEQFF. For the CDR3, the DNA is TGTGCCAGCAGTGAATCGGGAACCTGGGAGCAGTTCTTC.

The V call is TRBV6-6, the J call TRBJ1-4; D is undetermined. CDR3 length: 19 residues. In germline, CDR1 is MNHNY, CDR2 SVGAGI (reference sequence). V was pared by 6 bases and J by 1 base, with 24 bases between. The CDR3 region is CASSPYLYQEKLTNEKLFF. As DNA, the CDR3 is TGTGCCAGCAGCCCATACCTGTACCAAGAGAAATTAACTAATGAAAAACTGTTTTTT.

In its sample, this clonotype was seen many times. This chain links TRBV11-3 with TRBJ2-3; D might be TRBD2 (7 bases). There are 16 residues in the CDR3. V was cut by 4 bases and J by 2 bases, with 16 bases left in between. Per germline, CDR1 SGHNT and CDR2 YENEEA. The CDR3 DNA reads as TGTGCCAGCAGCTCCCATATAGGGGGGGCCACAGATACGCAGTATTTT. Protein sequence: CASSSHIGGATDTQYF.

This clonotype was seen many times. The rearrangement uses TRBV24-1 and TRBJ1-2; D call uncertain. V dropped 4 bases and J dropped 8 bases, with 10 bases sitting between them. Germline lookup yields CDR1 KGHDR and CDR2 SFDVKD. The CDR3 loop spans 12 amino acids. CDR3 DNA sequence: TGTGCCACCAGTGACCCTTCGAAGGGCTACACCTTC. It encodes CATSDPSKGYTF.

Points on this clonotype: The germline gene is not matched at one end of the junction; a read error may be the cause. The CDR3 nucleotides are TGCGCCAGCAGCCAAGGCCTAGGGAATTCACCCCTCCACTTT. This translates into CASSQGLGNSPLHF. The chain employs TRBV7-9 and TRBJ1-6; D gene unclear. The CDR3 spans 14 residues. Germline V gives CDR1 SEHNR, CDR2 FQNEAQ (reference sequence).

In regard to this clonotype: It may be a read error: a sequence one base away is much more abundant. This chain connects TRBV11-2 to TRBJ2-1; the D gene could be TRBD1 or TRBD2 (5 bases each). The CDR3 covers 19 residues. V gave up 0 bases and J gave up 0 bases, with 18 bases separating them. Germline CDR1 and CDR2: SGHAT and FQNNGV. The CDR3 here is CASSLDLLTAASSYNEQFF. Written as DNA, the CDR3 is TGTGCCAGCAGCTTAGATCTATTGACAGCGGCAAGCTCCTACAATGAGCAGTTCTTC.

This clonotype was observed at least ten times. This sequence joins TRBV2 and TRBJ2-1, with D perhaps TRBD1 (6 bases). CDR3 length equals 15 residues. Germline loops: CDR1 SNHLY, CDR2 FYNNEI. V was shortened by 1 base and J by 9 bases, with 16 bases between the two germline ends. The CDR3 is CASSEGNQGSAEQFF. In nucleotides, the CDR3 is TGTGCCAGCAGTGAAGGGAATCAGGGGTCTGCTGAGCAGTTCTTC.

The V gene is TRBV9, the J gene TRBJ2-3; D uncertain. The V gene's germline CDR1 is SGDLS and CDR2 YYNGEE. V gave up 5 bases and J gave up 0 bases, with 13 bases separating them. The CDR3 has 15 amino acids. CDR3 loop: CASRSGVYSTDTQYF. The CDR3 coding sequence is TGTGCCAGCAGGTCCGGAGTCTATAGCACAGATACGCAGTATTTT.

This clonotype was recorded many times. The chain combines TRBV24-1 with TRBJ2-7; TRBD1 is a possible D gene (6 bases). Trimming took 3 bases from V and 4 from J, leaving 9 bases between them. Germline values: CDR1 KGHDR, CDR2 SFDVKD. The CDR3 loop spans 13 amino acids. The CDR3 DNA follows: TGTGCCACCAGTGATACCAGGGGATACGAGCAGTACTTC. It specifies CATSDTRGYEQYF.

Concerning this clonotype: This is likely a read error, given that the CDR3 carries no conserved phenylalanine or tryptophan at its end. The limits of the CDR3 on the DNA are not certain, so only TCRdb's listed CDR3 is given. The chain joins TRBV20-1 to TRBJ2-7; the table's TRBD1 call for D was not verified on the DNA. The CDR3 is 12 amino acids long, termini counted. Germline assignment: CDR1 DFQATT and CDR2 SNEGSKA (reference sequence). CDR3: CSPETGEKSSTS.

This clonotype was observed at least ten times. As DNA, the CDR3 is TGTGCCAGCATCAACGCAGGGGCTGGGGAGACCCAGTACTTC. The encoded protein is CASINAGAGETQYF. The J gene is TRBJ2-5, the V gene TRBV6-5; D is perhaps TRBD1 (6 bases). V gave up 7 bases and J gave up 5 bases, with 17 bases separating them. CDR3 size: 14 residues. Germline assignment: CDR1 MNHEY and CDR2 SVGAGI.

J is TRBJ2-3 and V is TRBV28; TRBD2 aligns across 9 bases. CDR1 and CDR2 (germline): MDHEN, SYDVKM. The CDR3 sequence is 15 residues long. V gave up 6 bases and J gave up 0 bases; unmatched junction bases: 4. CDR3 sequence: CASSPTSGSTDTQYF. In DNA form, the CDR3 reads TGTGCCAGCAGCCCGACTAGCGGAAGCACAGATACGCAGTATTTT.

This clonotype was observed at least ten times. The chain employs TRBV6-2 or TRBV6-3 and TRBJ2-2, with 7 bases identical to TRBD2. Germline-derived CDR1 and CDR2 are MNHEY and SVGEGT. J lost 8 bases, V lost 5 bases, and 8 bases had no gene match. CDR3 length equals 14 residues. CDR3 nucleotide sequence: TGTGCCAGCAGTGCACGGACTAGTTCAGGGGAGCTGTTTTTT. This sequence encodes CASSARTSSGELFF.

This clonotype was detected many times. The CDR3 sequence is CASGLVSGELFF. In DNA, the CDR3 is TGTGCTAGTGGTTTGGTTTCCGGGGAGCTGTTTTTT. The rearrangement uses TRBV12-5 and TRBJ2-2; D gene ambiguous. Trimming took off 0 bases at V and 6 bases at J, with 2 bases between the two ends. The germline gives CDR1 LGHNT, CDR2 FRNRAP. The CDR3 extends over 12 amino acids.